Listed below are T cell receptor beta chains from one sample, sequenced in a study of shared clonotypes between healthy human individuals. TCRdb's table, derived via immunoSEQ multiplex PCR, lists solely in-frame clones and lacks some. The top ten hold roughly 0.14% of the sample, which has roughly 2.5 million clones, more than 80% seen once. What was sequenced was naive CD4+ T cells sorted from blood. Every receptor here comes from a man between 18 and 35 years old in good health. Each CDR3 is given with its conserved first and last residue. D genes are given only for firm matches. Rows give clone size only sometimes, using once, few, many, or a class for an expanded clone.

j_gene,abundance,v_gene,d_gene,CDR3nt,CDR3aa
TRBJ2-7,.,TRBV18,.,TGTGCCAGCTCAGGCAGCTACGAGCAGTACTTC,CASSGSYEQYF
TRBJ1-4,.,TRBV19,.,TGTGCCAGTTGCTTGTATCCAACTAATGAAAAACTGTTTTTT,CASCLYPTNEKLFF
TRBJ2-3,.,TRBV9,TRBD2,TGTGCCAGCAACATAGCGGGAGGGGTCACAGATACGCAGTATTTT,CASNIAGGVTDTQYF
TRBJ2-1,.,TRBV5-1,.,TGCGCCAGCAGCTTGGTAGAGGGGTTGATCGGGTTCTTC,CASSLVEGLIGFF
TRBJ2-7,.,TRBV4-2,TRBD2,TGTGCCAGCAGCCAAGATCCACTAGCGGGGGGCAGCTCCTACGAGCAGTACTTC,CASSQDPLAGGSSYEQYF
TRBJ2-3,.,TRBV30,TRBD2,TGTGCCTGGAGTGTACGAAGAACTAGCGGGAGCACAGATACGCAGTATTTT,CAWSVRRTSGSTDTQYF
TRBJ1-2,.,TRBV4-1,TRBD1,TGCGCCAGCAGCCAAGCCGGGACAGGGGTGTATGGCTACACCTTC,CASSQAGTGVYGYTF
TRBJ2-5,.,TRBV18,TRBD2,TGTGCCAGCTCACCTCGGACTAGAGAAGAGACCCAGTACTTC,CASSPRTREETQYF
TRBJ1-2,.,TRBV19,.,TGTGCCAGTAGTATAGATGGGGTTATCTCTGGCTACACCTTC,CASSIDGVISGYTF
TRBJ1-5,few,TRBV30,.,TGTGCCTGGACCCGGGATAGCAATCAGCCCCAGCATTTT,CAWTRDSNQPQHF
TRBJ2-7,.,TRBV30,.,TGTGCCTGGAACCTAGGGGGGGACTACGAGCAGTACTTC,CAWNLGGDYEQYF
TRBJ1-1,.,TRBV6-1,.,TGTGCCAGCAGTGAAAGGGGCAGGGGCTACACTGAAGCTTTCTTT,CASSERGRGYTEAFF